Presented here are 29 T cell receptor beta chains from one specimen sequenced in a study of blood T cell repertoires in COVID-19. The protocol was immunoSEQ multiplex PCR, while the TCRdb copy is restricted to in-frame clones and leaves out a portion. The repertoire holds around 300,000 clones, 85% to 90% seen once, with roughly 2.9% in the top ten. The sequencing input was peripheral blood. These receptors were taken from a woman in her twenties or thirties with COVID-19, enrolled during active disease.

The CDR3 sequence: CAWERTPTYEQYF. CDR3 DNA: TGTGCCTGGGAAAGGACACCCACCTACGAGCAGTACTTC. This chain joins TRBV30 and TRBJ2-7, with D perhaps matching TRBD1 (5 bases). In germline, CDR1 is GTSNPN, CDR2 SVGIG (reference sequence). The CDR3 is 13 residues long. V was shortened by 5 bases and J by 2 bases, with 13 bases between the two germline ends. The entire variable domain, with the rest obtained from reference TRBV30 and TRBJ2-7, is as follows: SQTIHQWPATLVQPVGSPLSLECTVEGTSNPNLYWYRQAAGRGLQLLFYSVGIGQISSEVPQNLSASRPQDRQFILSSKKLLLSDSGFYLCAWERTPTYEQYFGPGTRLTVT.

The chain carries TRBV5-6 and TRBJ2-2; 9 bases line up with TRBD1. In germline, CDR1 is SGHDT, CDR2 YYEEEE. This CDR3 has 15 residues. V was pared by 4 bases and J by 7 bases, with 8 bases of the junction left unmatched. CDR3 region: CASSGTGTGIGELFF. CDR3 nucleotide sequence: TGTGCCAGCAGCGGAACCGGGACAGGGATCGGGGAGCTGTTTTTT.

The chain employs TRBV5-4 and TRBJ1-1; D unresolved. The CDR3 extends over 13 amino acids. The V gene's germline CDR1 is SGHNT and CDR2 YYREEE (reference sequence). The germline V and J ends were trimmed by 7 bases and 3 bases, with 13 bases remaining between them. The chain's CDR3 is CASLRGGDTEAFF. CDR3 in DNA: TGTGCCAGCTTGCGGGGTGGGGACACTGAAGCTTTCTTT.

This clone occurred a few times. The rearrangement uses TRBV9 and TRBJ2-1; 9 positions agree with TRBD2. Germline V gene data show CDR1 as SGDLS and CDR2 as YYNGEE. There are 15 residues in the CDR3. V was clipped by 1 base and J by 6 bases; unmatched bases: 5. CDR3 amino acids: CASSVLAGDGNEQFF. CDR3 sequence (DNA): TGTGCCAGCAGCGTATTAGCGGGAGACGGCAATGAGCAGTTCTTC. Together with reference TRBV9 and TRBJ2-1, the CDR3 gives the full variable domain: DSGVTQTPKHLITATGQRVTLRCSPRSGDLSVYWYQQSLDQGLQFLIQYYNGEERAKGNILERFSAQQFPDLHSELNLSSLELGDSALYFCASSVLAGDGNEQFFGPGTRLTVL.

Concerning this clone itself: An end of the junction does not agree with germline; a read error may underlie this. The chain employs TRBV5-4 and TRBJ1-5, with D unresolved. Germline CDR1 reads SGHNT; CDR2 reads YYREEE (reference sequence). This CDR3 spans 15 amino acids. The CDR3 DNA sequence: TGTGCCAGCAGCTTGGGGGGAGTTAGCGATCAGCCCCAGCATTTT. Its protein is CASSLGGVSDQPQHF. The whole variable domain, remainder taken from reference TRBV5-4 and TRBJ1-5, is ETGVTQSPTHLIKTRGQQVTLRCSSQSGHNTVSWYQQALGQGPQFIFQYYREEENGRGNFPPRFSGLQFPNYSSELNVNALELDDSALYLCASSLGGVSDQPQHFGDGTRLSIL.

This rearrangement joins TRBV9 to TRBJ2-1; 9 bases match TRBD2. This CDR3 region has 17 residues. Germline V gene data show CDR1 as SGDLS and CDR2 as YYNGEE. With 1 base clipped from V and 6 bases from J, the junction kept 11 bases outside the gene matches. As DNA, the CDR3 is TGTGCCAGCAGCGTAAGGCCGTCTAGCGGGATAGGCAATGAGCAGTTCTTC. Amino acids: CASSVRPSSGIGNEQFF.

J is TRBJ2-5 and V is TRBV7-3; 9 bases fit TRBD1. V gave up 0 bases and J gave up 4 bases; unmatched junction bases: 3. CDR1 and CDR2 (germline): SGHTA, FQGTGA. CDR3 length: 15 amino acids. DNA for the CDR3: TGTGCCAGCAGCTTAACGGGACAGGGCGGAGAGACCCAGTACTTC. Protein product: CASSLTGQGGETQYF.

The chain has TRBV6-6 and TRBJ2-3; 7 bases line up with TRBD2. The CDR3 is made up of 13 amino acids. The V gene's germline CDR1 is MNHNY and CDR2 SVGAGI (reference sequence). J lost 6 bases, V lost 2 bases, and 2 bases had no gene match. The CDR3 coding sequence is TGTGCCAGCAGTTACGGGGGGGAGGATACGCAGTATTTT. Protein product: CASSYGGEDTQYF.

This clone was counted a single time. The chain is built from TRBV3-1 (or the pseudogene TRBV3-2) and TRBJ2-3; TRBD2 agrees at 7 bases. This CDR3 contains 16 residues. Germline CDR1 and CDR2: LGHDT and YNNKEL (reference sequence). V was pared by 4 bases and J by 0 bases, with 7 bases of the junction left unmatched. For the CDR3, the DNA is TGTGCCAGCAGCCTCTTGGCGGGGGTAAGCACAGATACGCAGTATTTT. Protein sequence: CASSLLAGVSTDTQYF.

The rearrangement joins TRBV6-5 to TRBJ2-1; 9 nucleotides match TRBD2. V lost 0 bases and J lost 7; bases outside the gene matches: 7. Germline V gives CDR1 MNHEY, CDR2 SVGAGI. The CDR3 runs 16 residues. This CDR3 is CASSYSSGRPGNEQFF. The CDR3 coding sequence is TGTGCCAGCAGTTACTCTAGCGGGAGACCGGGGAATGAGCAGTTCTTC.

The V call is TRBV3-1 (or the pseudogene TRBV3-2), the J call TRBJ2-2; D gene ambiguous. CDR3 length equals 13 residues. Germline CDR1 and CDR2: LGHDT and YNNKEL (reference sequence). V dropped 3 bases and J dropped 7 bases, with 9 bases sitting between them. The CDR3 bases are TGTGCCAGCAGCCAGGCGGTTGGCGGGGAGCTGTTTTTT. This gives the protein CASSQAVGGELFF.

This chain uses TRBV10-3 with TRBJ2-1; D not resolved. The CDR3 runs 14 residues. V was trimmed by 10 bases and J by 4 bases, leaving 17 bases between them. Germline CDR1 reads ENHRY; CDR2 reads SYGVKD. The CDR3 DNA reads as TGTGCCACCGTCTTTGACTTGGAATACAATGAGCAGTTCTTC. This translates into CATVFDLEYNEQFF.

The CDR3 region is CASSPGGLAGVNNEQFF. The CDR3 DNA reads as TGTGCCAGCAGCCCCGGGGGACTAGCGGGAGTCAACAATGAGCAGTTCTTC. The chain links TRBV11-2 to TRBJ2-1, with 14 bases aligning to TRBD2. The V gene end was trimmed by 5 bases and the J gene end by 5 bases; junction bases not matched to a gene: 8. The CDR3 runs to 17 residues. CDR1 is SGHAT, CDR2 FQNNGV, per germline.

This clone occurred once. The V and J genes are TRBV28 and TRBJ2-5; TRBD2 aligns across 13 bases. Trimming cost V 4 bases and J 5 bases; bases outside gene matches: 7. The CDR3 contains 16 residues. The germline CDR1 and CDR2 sequences are MDHEN and SYDVKM. The DNA for the CDR3 is TGTGCCAGCAGTTGGACTAGCGGGAGTGGTGGGGAGACCCAGTACTTC. It yields the protein CASSWTSGSGGETQYF.

The rearrangement links TRBV19 to TRBJ1-2; TRBD1 matches 9 bases. The germline CDR1 and CDR2 sequences are LNHDA and SQIVND (reference sequence). The CDR3 consists of 13 residues. The J segment lost 5 bases and the V segment lost 3 bases, leaving 1 base of the junction unmatched. This CDR3 reads CASSMGQGYGYTF. CDR3 bases: TGTGCCAGTAGTATGGGACAGGGTTATGGCTACACCTTC.

The chain recombines TRBV11-2 with TRBJ2-3, with D perhaps TRBD1 (5 bases). Germline V gene data show CDR1 as SGHAT and CDR2 as FQNNGV. The CDR3 is 15 residues long. V was shortened by 3 bases and J by 5 bases, with 15 bases between the two germline ends. The CDR3 sequence is CASSLNGRDLDTQYF. The DNA of the CDR3 is TGTGCCAGCAGCTTGAACGGCAGGGATTTAGATACGCAGTATTTT.

This chain connects TRBV6-5 to TRBJ2-7; weak D call: TRBD2 (5 bases). With 2 bases removed from V and 4 bases from J, the gap between germline ends came to 12 bases. CDR3 length: 14 amino acids. Germline V CDR1 and CDR2: MNHEY, SVGAGI. The chain's CDR3 is CASSYGDRTYEQYF. CDR3 DNA: TGTGCCAGCAGTTACGGGGATAGGACTTACGAGCAGTACTTC.

The chain carries TRBV12-3 or TRBV12-4 and TRBJ1-1; 7 bases match TRBD1. CDR3 length equals 13 residues. J gave up 5 bases and V 5 bases, and 5 bases lay outside the gene matches. CDR3 in amino acids: CASSPTGRTEAFF. The CDR3 coding sequence is TGTGCCAGCAGTCCGACAGGGAGGACTGAAGCTTTCTTT.

V gene TRBV7-2 combines with J gene TRBJ2-5; the match to TRBD2 covers 7 bases. V lost 1 base to trimming and J lost 4 bases; unmatched junction nucleotides: 3. Germline CDR1 and CDR2: SGHTA and FQGNSA. This CDR3 spans 14 amino acids. CDR3 loop: CASSLERGRETQYF. In nucleotides, the CDR3 is TGTGCCAGCAGCTTAGAACGCGGGAGAGAGACCCAGTACTTC.

This clone appeared once. The J gene is TRBJ2-7, the V gene TRBV5-3; D call uncertain. TRBV5-3 is designated an ORF whose function remains uncertain. V was cut by 4 bases and J by 2 bases, with 4 bases left in between. This CDR3 has 11 residues. The CDR3, as DNA: TGTGCCAGAAGCCCTACCTACGAGCAGTACTTC. Encoded protein: CARSPTYEQYF.

V usage is TRBV28 and J usage is TRBJ2-1; 8 nucleotides align to TRBD1. This CDR3 has 13 residues. Trimming took 5 bases from V and 10 from J; bases not matched to a gene: 7. Germline V lookup: CDR1 MDHEN, CDR2 SYDVKM. CDR3 sequence: CASSPGQGGEQFF. The DNA for the CDR3 is TGTGCCAGCAGTCCCGGACAGGGAGGCGAGCAGTTCTTC.

The chain carries TRBV5-1 and TRBJ1-1; TRBD1 matches at 8 bases. Germline V gene data show CDR1 as SGHRS and CDR2 as YFSETQ. The CDR3 consists of 14 residues. With 4 bases clipped from V and 5 bases from J, the junction kept 7 bases outside the gene matches. CDR3 DNA: TGCGCCAGCAGCCCTGGACAGGGTATAACTGAAGCTTTCTTT. Translating gives CASSPGQGITEAFF.

This chain uses TRBV3-1 (or the pseudogene TRBV3-2) with TRBJ2-2; 9 nucleotides agree with TRBD2. This CDR3 is built from 20 residues. Trimming at V came to 1 base and at J to 2 bases, leaving 14 bases not matched to a gene. CDR1 and CDR2 (germline): LGHDT, YNNKEL (reference sequence). The CDR3 reads CASSQVGQAETSGNTGELFF. Here the CDR3 DNA reads TGTGCCAGCAGCCAAGTCGGCCAAGCTGAGACTAGCGGAAACACCGGGGAGCTGTTTTTT.

The rearrangement uses TRBV30 and TRBJ1-5; 8 bases line up with TRBD1. This CDR3 comprises 17 residues. Germline values: CDR1 GTSNPN, CDR2 SVGIG (reference sequence). V lost 3 bases to trimming and J lost 0 bases; unmatched junction nucleotides: 10. CDR3 nucleotides: TGTGCCTGGAGCCACGGACAGGGCCCGAATAGCAATCAGCCCCAGCATTTT. This gives the protein CAWSHGQGPNSNQPQHF. The complete variable domain, with remaining parts taken from reference TRBV30 and TRBJ1-5, reads SQTIHQWPATLVQPVGSPLSLECTVEGTSNPNLYWYRQAAGRGLQLLFYSVGIGQISSEVPQNLSASRPQDRQFILSSKKLLLSDSGFYLCAWSHGQGPNSNQPQHFGDGTRLSIL.

The CDR3 region is CASSPSLNYGYTF. DNA for the CDR3: TGCGCCAGCAGCCCCTCACTTAACTATGGCTACACCTTC. The chain uses TRBV5-1 and TRBJ1-2; D is undetermined. CDR1 and CDR2 from the germline V gene are SGHRS and YFSETQ. The CDR3 length is 13 residues. V was clipped by 4 bases and J by 1 base, with 8 bases between them.

J is TRBJ2-7 and V is TRBV25-1; D perhaps matches TRBD1 (5 bases). Germline CDR1 and CDR2: MGHDK and SYGVNS. Trimming took off 3 bases at V and 9 bases at J, with 21 bases between the two ends. The CDR3 is made up of 15 amino acids. The CDR3 reads CASSDSAQGIPRQYF. The CDR3 DNA reads as TGTGCCAGCAGTGATTCTGCCCAGGGCATTCCTAGGCAGTACTTC.

The gene calls are TRBV5-5 and TRBJ2-1; D gene uncertain. The V end lost 0 bases, the J end lost 9 bases, and 13 bases lay between the germline ends. Looked up from germline, CDR1 is SGHKS and CDR2 is YYEKEE (reference sequence). The CDR3 spans 14 residues. CDR3 amino acids: CASSLDVHGGEQFF. CDR3 nucleotide sequence: TGTGCCAGCAGCTTGGATGTACATGGTGGTGAGCAGTTCTTC.

The V call is TRBV7-9, the J call TRBJ1-2; 9 bases line up with TRBD1. V was clipped by 9 bases and J by 2 bases; unmatched bases: 7. From germline, CDR1 is SEHNR and CDR2 FQNEAQ (reference sequence). The CDR3 contains 14 residues. The DNA of the CDR3 is TGTGCCAGTCGAAGGACAGGGGAGAACTATGGCTACACCTTC. Protein product: CASRRTGENYGYTF. Full variable domain (outside the CDR3, taken from reference TRBV7-9 and TRBJ1-2): DTGVSQNPRHKITKRGQNVTFRCDPISEHNRLYWYRQTLGQGPEFLTYFQNEAQLEKSRLLSDRFSAERPKGSFSTLEIQRTEQGDSAMYLCASRRTGENYGYTFGSGTRLTVV.

V usage is TRBV6-5 and J usage is TRBJ1-2; 7 nucleotides align to TRBD1. Germline V gene sequence: CDR1 MNHEY, CDR2 SVGAGI. The CDR3 sequence is 14 residues long. Trimming removed 6 bases from V and 0 bases from J; junction bases left unmatched: 4. CDR3: CASSWDSANYGYTF. DNA of the CDR3: TGTGCCAGCAGCTGGGACAGCGCTAACTATGGCTACACCTTC.